These 31 T cell receptor beta chains share one sample of origin, sequenced in a study of identical twins. TCRdb called the 5' RACE reads again in MiXCR, with one record for every CDR3 protein. The data show about 660,000 distinct CDR3 sequences, with around 8.3% seen just once and around 0.98% held by the top ten. Another study also made use of these data, one on yellow fever vaccine responses in identical twins.

The sample consisted of PBMCs. All receptors come from a woman aged 18-29 years in good health.

On this clonotype itself: At one boundary the junction diverges from the germline segment, which might be a read error. The CDR3 nucleotides read TGCGCCAGCGATAACTGGGCGAGGGACGCCCGAACATTT. Amino acid sequence: CASDNWARDARTF. This chain uses TRBV5-1 with TRBJ1-1; weak D call: TRBD1 (5 bases). The CDR3 contains 13 residues. The germline V gene encodes CDR1 SGHRS and CDR2 YFSETQ.

A few counts support this clonotype. V and J are TRBV6-2 or TRBV6-3 and TRBJ2-1; D is ambiguous. V shed 8 bases and J shed 4 bases, with 9 bases lying between them. Per germline, CDR1 MNHEY and CDR2 SVGEGT. The CDR3 totals 12 residues. The CDR3 DNA follows: TGTGCCAGCGCACTTTATTACAATGAGCAGTTCTTC. Its protein product is CASALYYNEQFF.

In its sample, this clonotype was seen many times. V and J are TRBV4-1 and TRBJ2-5; no reliable D call. Germline V lookup: CDR1 MGHRA, CDR2 YSYEKL. The CDR3 contains 14 residues. V was shortened by 0 bases and J by 4 bases, with 9 bases between the two germline ends. CDR3 sequence (DNA): TGCGCCAGCAGCCAAGATCTGGGTCGAGAGACCCAGTACTTC. As protein: CASSQDLGRETQYF.

This clonotype was seen more than once but under ten times. The chain carries TRBV3-1 and TRBJ2-1; the match to TRBD1 covers 8 bases. This CDR3 is 21 amino acids long. Germline assignment: CDR1 LGHDT and CDR2 YNNKEL (reference sequence). With V trimmed by 0 bases and J by 3 bases, 19 bases remained unmatched. The CDR3 here is CASSQDIGQGGSRVSYNEQFF. The CDR3, as DNA: TGTGCCAGCAGCCAAGATATTGGACAGGGAGGTTCGAGAGTGAGCTACAATGAGCAGTTCTTC.

The rearrangement uses TRBV11-2 and TRBJ2-1, with TRBD2 identical over 7 bases. CDR1 is SGHAT and CDR2 is FQNNGV in the germline V gene. There are 17 residues in the CDR3. J lost 8 bases, V lost 5 bases, and 18 bases had no gene match. In nucleotides, the CDR3 is TGTGCCAGCAGCGAATCCACCTGGGGCGGGAGTTTGCATGAGCAGTTCTTC. Protein sequence: CASSESTWGGSLHEQFF.

This clonotype showed up many times. The rearrangement links TRBV6-2 or TRBV6-3 to TRBJ2-1; D is undetermined. The CDR3 sequence is 13 residues long. V was shortened by 4 bases and J by 0 bases, with 4 bases between the two germline ends. The germline gives CDR1 MNHEY, CDR2 SVGEGT. The CDR3 is CASSSSSYNEQFF. The CDR3 DNA reads TGTGCCAGCAGTTCGAGCTCCTACAATGAGCAGTTCTTC.

This clonotype was observed many times. The chain joins TRBV5-1 to TRBJ2-5, with D perhaps assigned TRBD1 or TRBD2 (5 bases each). Germline V CDR1 and CDR2: SGHRS, YFSETQ. Deletions cut 1 base from V and 1 base from J, with 11 bases between. The CDR3 has 15 residues. The CDR3 DNA follows: TGCGCCAGCAGCTTGACGGGACGGCCCCAAGAGACCCAGTACTTC. Protein product: CASSLTGRPQETQYF. Drawing the rest from reference TRBV5-1 and TRBJ2-5, the complete variable domain is KAGVTQTPRYLIKTRGQQVTLSCSPISGHRSVSWYQQTPGQGLQFLFEYFSETQRNKGNFPGRFSGRQFSNSRSEMNVSTLELGDSALYLCASSLTGRPQETQYFGPGTRLLVL.

This chain joins TRBV27 and TRBJ2-5; 11 nucleotides align to TRBD2. Germline CDR1 is MNHEY and CDR2 is SMNVEV (reference sequence). Trimming cost V 4 bases and J 2 bases; bases outside gene matches: 3. CDR3 length equals 15 residues. CDR3 sequence reads: CASSSRLAGQETQYF. The CDR3 coding sequence is TGTGCCAGCAGTTCACGACTAGCGGGGCAAGAGACCCAGTACTTC.

A few counts support this clonotype. The rearrangement joins TRBV6-5 to TRBJ2-7; tentatively, D is TRBD2 (5 bases). CDR3 length: 13 residues. Trimming removed 4 bases from V and 5 bases from J, with 12 bases in between. Germline V gives CDR1 MNHEY, CDR2 SVGAGI. CDR3 bases: TGTGCCAGCAGTTCGGGGAGATTAAACGAGCAGTACTTC. This translates into CASSSGRLNEQYF.

This chain links TRBV11-1 with TRBJ2-7; 14 bases map to TRBD2. The CDR3 is 19 residues long. Germline V gene data show CDR1 as SGHAT and CDR2 as FQDESV (reference sequence). The V and J ends lost 0 bases and 7 bases, in that order; junction bases with no gene match: 14. DNA of the CDR3: TGTGCCAGCAGCTTAGCGTTAAGGACTAGCGGGAGGACCTCTGTGGAGCAGTACTTC. It is translated as CASSLALRTSGRTSVEQYF.

This clonotype has more than one count but fewer than ten. One end of the junction does not line up with germline, which may come from a read error. This rearrangement joins TRBV15 to TRBJ2-1; D is undetermined. Germline CDR1 reads LNHNV; CDR2 reads YYDKDF (reference sequence). The CDR3 has 12 amino acids. The chain's CDR3 is CATSGDGNEQFF. The CDR3 bases are TGTGCCACCAGCGGAGACGGCAATGAGCAGTTCTTC.

The chain links TRBV27 to TRBJ2-7; D is undetermined. V was trimmed by 3 bases and J by 4 bases, leaving 13 bases between them. Germline CDR1 MNHEY, CDR2 SMNVEV (reference sequence). The CDR3 spans 14 residues. In nucleotides, the CDR3 is TGTGCCAGCAGTTTTGGATTGGGCCTTTACGAGCAGTACTTC. This translates into CASSFGLGLYEQYF.

This clonotype was recorded a few times. The V call is TRBV6-1, the J call TRBJ2-1, with 11 bases lining up with TRBD2. J gave up 13 bases and V 6 bases, and 8 bases lay outside the gene matches. CDR1 MNHNS and CDR2 SASEGT come from the germline V gene. This CDR3 is 13 amino acids long. CDR3 in amino acids: CASSKIAGGGQFF. The CDR3 DNA reads as TGTGCCAGCAGCAAGATAGCGGGGGGGGGCCAGTTCTTC.

The J gene is TRBJ2-5, the V gene TRBV3-1; TRBD2 matches 9 bases. V shed 3 bases and J 1 base; nucleotides not matched to a gene: 9. Germline V gene lookup returns CDR1 LGHDT and CDR2 YNNKEL (reference sequence). The CDR3 extends over 17 amino acids. The CDR3 bases are TGTGCCAGCAGCCAGCTGGCGGGAGGGCCCCGCCAAGAGACCCAGTACTTC. Its protein product is CASSQLAGGPRQETQYF.

Many counts were recorded for this clonotype. This sequence joins TRBV7-9 and TRBJ2-5, with TRBD1 identical over 9 bases. Germline-derived CDR1 and CDR2 are SEHNR and FQNEAQ (reference sequence). The CDR3 totals 17 residues. J gave up 6 bases and V 3 bases, and 14 bases lay outside the gene matches. The CDR3 region has the DNA TGTGCCAGCAGCTTTATGGAGAGGACAGGGGACTTAAAGACCCAGTACTTC. Encoded protein: CASSFMERTGDLKTQYF.

The chain combines TRBV30 with TRBJ2-5, with TRBD1 identical over 8 bases. Germline values: CDR1 GTSNPN, CDR2 SVGIG (reference sequence). V dropped 4 bases and J dropped 3; count of bases not matched to a gene: 4. There are 13 residues in the CDR3. The CDR3 nucleotides read TGTGCCTGGACTGGACAGGGAGAAGAGACCCAGTACTTC. Translation: CAWTGQGEETQYF.

This clonotype has a handful of counts. This sequence joins TRBV9 and TRBJ2-1; no definite D call. V lost 4 bases and J lost 4, with 9 bases in between. In germline, CDR1 is SGDLS, CDR2 YYNGEE. This CDR3 spans 13 amino acids. The DNA of the CDR3 is TGTGCCAGCAGCCATCTACTATACAATGAGCAGTTCTTC. Protein product: CASSHLLYNEQFF. Combining the CDR3 with reference TRBV9 and TRBJ2-1 gives the whole variable domain DSGVTQTPKHLITATGQRVTLRCSPRSGDLSVYWYQQSLDQGLQFLIQYYNGEERAKGNILERFSAQQFPDLHSELNLSSLELGDSALYFCASSHLLYNEQFFGPGTRLTVL.

This clonotype has a count of ten or more. The V and J genes are TRBV15 and TRBJ2-3; D may match TRBD1 or TRBD2 (5 bases each). V was cut by 7 bases and J by 0 bases, with 8 bases left in between. The CDR3 length is 13 residues. The germline gives CDR1 LNHNV, CDR2 YYDKDF (reference sequence). The CDR3 is CATTRDSTDTQYF. The CDR3 DNA reads TGTGCCACCACCCGGGACAGCACAGATACGCAGTATTTT.

The chain is built from TRBV9 and TRBJ2-1; TRBD2 might be the D (6 bases). The CDR3 runs 15 residues. V lost 4 bases to trimming and J lost 8 bases, with 19 bases between them. Germline V CDR1 and CDR2: SGDLS, YYNGEE. This CDR3 reads CASSPAVLASDEQFF. As DNA, the CDR3 is TGTGCCAGCAGCCCAGCGGTACTAGCATCCGATGAGCAGTTCTTC.

This chain joins TRBV2 and TRBJ2-3, with D unresolved. V was clipped by 6 bases and J by 0 bases, with 19 bases between them. CDR1 is SNHLY, CDR2 FYNNEI, per germline. This CDR3 is 17 amino acids long. The CDR3 here is CASSLNPVKPSTDTQYF. The CDR3 region has the DNA TGTGCCAGCAGCTTAAACCCGGTAAAGCCTAGCACAGATACGCAGTATTTT.

CDR3 DNA sequence: TGTGCCAGCAGTTACGTCGCGGGGGGGCTTACGGAGACCCAGTACTTC. Amino acids: CASSYVAGGLTETQYF. V and J are TRBV6-5 and TRBJ2-5, with 9 nucleotides matching TRBD2. The CDR3 totals 16 residues. Germline CDR1 MNHEY, CDR2 SVGAGI. J lost 5 bases, V lost 2 bases, and 9 bases had no gene match.

In its sample, this clonotype was seen a few times. CDR3 bases: TGTGCCATCAGTGAGTCCCTAGCGCCAGATACGCAGTATTTT. It specifies CAISESLAPDTQYF. The chain recombines TRBV10-3 with TRBJ2-3; TRBD2 might be the D (6 bases). The CDR3 is 14 amino acids. The germline V gene has CDR1 ENHRY and CDR2 SYGVKD. With 0 bases removed from V and 4 bases from J, the gap between germline ends came to 8 bases.

The rearrangement uses TRBV5-1 and TRBJ1-1; possibly TRBD1 for D (5 bases). CDR3 length: 12 amino acids. Germline V gene lookup returns CDR1 SGHRS and CDR2 YFSETQ. The V end was cut by 5 bases, the J end by 2 bases, with 7 bases between. In DNA, the CDR3 is TGCGCCAGCAGGACAGACAACACTGAAGCTTTCTTT. This encodes CASRTDNTEAFF.

This clonotype came up a few times. V and J are TRBV20-1 and TRBJ2-5, with D unclear. V was trimmed by 5 bases and J by 0 bases, leaving 13 bases between them. The germline gives CDR1 DFQATT, CDR2 SNEGSKA (reference sequence). The CDR3 extends over 14 amino acids. CDR3 bases: TGCAGTGCTGGGCCCTTGAGGTACCAAGAGACCCAGTACTTC. Translation: CSAGPLRYQETQYF.

J is TRBJ2-7 and V is TRBV5-1; 11 nucleotides match TRBD1. CDR3 length equals 14 residues. The J segment lost 3 bases and the V segment lost 4 bases, leaving 3 bases of the junction unmatched. Germline V gene sequence: CDR1 SGHRS, CDR2 YFSETQ. The CDR3: CASSRTGGNYEQYF. The CDR3 DNA is TGCGCCAGCAGCCGGACAGGGGGCAACTACGAGCAGTACTTC.

This clonotype was counted many times. V is TRBV6-5 and J is TRBJ1-1; 8 bases map to TRBD1. Germline lookup yields CDR1 MNHEY and CDR2 SVGAGI. CDR3 length: 14 amino acids. The V segment lost 4 bases and the J segment 4 bases; nucleotides outside the gene matches: 5. The CDR3: CASSSRQGSTEAFF. In DNA form, the CDR3 reads TGTGCCAGCAGTTCGAGACAGGGGTCCACTGAAGCTTTCTTT.

This clonotype was seen only a few times. The genes are TRBV6-1 and TRBJ2-6, with TRBD2 identical over 9 bases. Germline loops: CDR1 MNHNS, CDR2 SASEGT. The CDR3 contains 17 residues. J gave up 0 bases and V 4 bases, and 4 bases lay outside the gene matches. The CDR3 bases are TGTGCCAGCAGTGGACTAGCGGATTCCTCTGGGGCCAACGTCCTGACTTTC. It translates to CASSGLADSSGANVLTF.

The chain is built from TRBV20-1 and TRBJ2-3; D is possibly TRBD1 or TRBD2 (5 bases each). The V end was cut by 1 base, the J end by 4 bases, with 9 bases between. The germline gives CDR1 DFQATT, CDR2 SNEGSKA (reference sequence). The CDR3 covers 13 residues. CDR3 loop: CSARGRGPDTQYF. DNA for the CDR3: TGCAGTGCTAGAGGACGGGGACCAGATACGCAGTATTTT.

This clonotype turned up a few times. The chain links TRBV20-1 to TRBJ1-1; 8 bases fit TRBD1. From germline, CDR1 is DFQATT and CDR2 SNEGSKA (reference sequence). With 4 bases clipped from V and 1 base from J, the junction kept 5 bases outside the gene matches. This CDR3 contains 14 residues. The CDR3 spells CSATRTGRNTEAFF. The CDR3 DNA reads as TGCAGTGCTACCAGGACAGGGCGGAACACTGAAGCTTTCTTT.

V and J are TRBV28 and TRBJ2-7, with D possibly being TRBD1 (6 bases). Germline values: CDR1 MDHEN, CDR2 SYDVKM. Trimming cost V 7 bases and J 2 bases, with 9 bases left between them. The CDR3 runs to 12 residues. The CDR3 region has the DNA TGTGCCAGCACGGACAGACCCTACGAGCAGTACTTC. It is translated as CASTDRPYEQYF.

This clonotype was seen a handful of times. Germline and junction disagree at one end, which may indicate a read error. This chain links TRBV11-2 with TRBJ2-7; no definite D call. The CDR3 is made up of 15 amino acids. Germline V gene sequence: CDR1 SGHAT, CDR2 FQNNGV. CDR3 sequence: CASSIGLMSSYEKYF. DNA of the CDR3: TGTGCCAGCAGCATAGGGCTGATGTCCTCCTACGAGAAGTACTTC.